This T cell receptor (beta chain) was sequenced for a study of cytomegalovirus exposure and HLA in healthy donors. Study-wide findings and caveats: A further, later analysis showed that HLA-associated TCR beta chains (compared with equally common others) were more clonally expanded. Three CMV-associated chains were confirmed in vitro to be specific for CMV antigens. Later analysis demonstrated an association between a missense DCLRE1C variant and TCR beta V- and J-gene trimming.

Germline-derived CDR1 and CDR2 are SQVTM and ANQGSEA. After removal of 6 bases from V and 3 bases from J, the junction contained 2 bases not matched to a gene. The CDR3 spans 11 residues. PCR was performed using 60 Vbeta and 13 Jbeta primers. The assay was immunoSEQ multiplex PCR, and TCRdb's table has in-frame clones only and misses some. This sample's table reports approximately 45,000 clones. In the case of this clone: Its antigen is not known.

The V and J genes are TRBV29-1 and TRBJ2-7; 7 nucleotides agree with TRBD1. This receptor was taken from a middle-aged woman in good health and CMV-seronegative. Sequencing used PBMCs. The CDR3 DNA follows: TGCAGCGTCCAGGGGGACTACGAGCAGTACTTC. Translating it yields CSVQGDYEQYF.